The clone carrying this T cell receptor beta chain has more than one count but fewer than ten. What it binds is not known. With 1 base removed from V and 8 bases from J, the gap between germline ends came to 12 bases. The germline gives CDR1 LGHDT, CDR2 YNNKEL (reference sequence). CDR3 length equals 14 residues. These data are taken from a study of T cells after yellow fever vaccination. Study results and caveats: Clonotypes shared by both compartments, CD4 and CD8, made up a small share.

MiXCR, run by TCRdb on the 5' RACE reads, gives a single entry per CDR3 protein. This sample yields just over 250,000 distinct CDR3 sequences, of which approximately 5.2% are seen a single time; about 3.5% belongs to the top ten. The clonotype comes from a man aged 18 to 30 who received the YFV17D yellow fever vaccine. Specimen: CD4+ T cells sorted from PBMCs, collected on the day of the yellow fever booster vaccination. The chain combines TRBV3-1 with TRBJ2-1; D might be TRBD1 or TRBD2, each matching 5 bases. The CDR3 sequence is CASSQANLGHEQFF. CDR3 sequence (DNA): TGTGCCAGCAGCCAAGCGAATTTGGGACATGAGCAGTTCTTC.